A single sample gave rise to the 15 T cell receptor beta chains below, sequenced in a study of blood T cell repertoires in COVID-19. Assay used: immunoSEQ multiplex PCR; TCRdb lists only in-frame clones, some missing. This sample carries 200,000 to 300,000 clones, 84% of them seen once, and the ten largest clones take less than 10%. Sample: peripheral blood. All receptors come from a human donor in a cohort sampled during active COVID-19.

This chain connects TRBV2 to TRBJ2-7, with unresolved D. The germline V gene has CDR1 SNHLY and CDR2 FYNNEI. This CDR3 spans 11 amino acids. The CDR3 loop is CASQYYSTIWV. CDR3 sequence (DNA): TGTGCCAGCCAGTACTACTCGACGATTTGGGTC.

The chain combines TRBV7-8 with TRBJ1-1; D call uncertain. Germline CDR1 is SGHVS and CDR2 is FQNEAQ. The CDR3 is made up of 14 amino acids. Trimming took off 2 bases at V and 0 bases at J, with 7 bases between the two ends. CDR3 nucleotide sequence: TGTGCCAGCAGCTTAAACAGAATGAACACTGAAGCTTTCTTT. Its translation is CASSLNRMNTEAFF.

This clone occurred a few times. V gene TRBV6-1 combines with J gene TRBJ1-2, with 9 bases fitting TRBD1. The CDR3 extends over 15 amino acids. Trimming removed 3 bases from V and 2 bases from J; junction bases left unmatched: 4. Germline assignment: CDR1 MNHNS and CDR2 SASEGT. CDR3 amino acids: CASSDMTGGNYGYTF. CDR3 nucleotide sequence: TGTGCCAGCAGTGACATGACAGGGGGAAACTATGGCTACACCTTC.

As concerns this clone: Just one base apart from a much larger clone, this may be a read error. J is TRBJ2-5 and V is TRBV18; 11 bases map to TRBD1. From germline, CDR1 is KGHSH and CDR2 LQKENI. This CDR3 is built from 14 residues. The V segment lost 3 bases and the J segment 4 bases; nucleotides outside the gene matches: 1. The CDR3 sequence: CASSPGQGGETQYF. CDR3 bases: TGTGCCAGCTCACCGGGACAGGGGGGAGAGACCCAGTACTTC.

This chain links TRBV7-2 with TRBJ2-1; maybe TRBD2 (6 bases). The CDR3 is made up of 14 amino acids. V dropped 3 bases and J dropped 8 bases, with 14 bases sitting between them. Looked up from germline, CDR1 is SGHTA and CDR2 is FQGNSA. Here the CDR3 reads CASSFPGDADEQFF. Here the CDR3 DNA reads TGTGCCAGCAGCTTCCCGGGAGATGCCGATGAGCAGTTCTTC.

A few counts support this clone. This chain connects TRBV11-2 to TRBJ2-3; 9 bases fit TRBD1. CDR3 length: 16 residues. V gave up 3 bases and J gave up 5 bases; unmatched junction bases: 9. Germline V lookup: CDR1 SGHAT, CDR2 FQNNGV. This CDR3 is CASSFPRTGDEDTQYF. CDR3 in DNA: TGTGCCAGCAGCTTCCCCCGGACAGGGGATGAAGATACGCAGTATTTT.

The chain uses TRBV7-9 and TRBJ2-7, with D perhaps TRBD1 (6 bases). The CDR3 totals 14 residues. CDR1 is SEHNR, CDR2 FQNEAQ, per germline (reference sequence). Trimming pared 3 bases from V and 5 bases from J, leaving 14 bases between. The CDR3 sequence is CASSLLTDSNEQYF. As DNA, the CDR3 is TGTGCCAGCAGCTTGTTGACGGACAGCAACGAGCAGTACTTC.

CDR3 nucleotides: TGCAGCGTTGGAGGGACTTACGCTACTGAAGCTTTCTTT. This codes for CSVGGTYATEAFF. The V call is TRBV29-1, the J call TRBJ1-1, with a possible D match to TRBD1 (5 bases). Trimming shortened V by 4 bases and J by 5 bases, and 14 bases separated the two germline ends. The CDR3 contains 13 residues. Per the germline V gene, CDR1 is SQVTM and CDR2 is ANQGSEA.

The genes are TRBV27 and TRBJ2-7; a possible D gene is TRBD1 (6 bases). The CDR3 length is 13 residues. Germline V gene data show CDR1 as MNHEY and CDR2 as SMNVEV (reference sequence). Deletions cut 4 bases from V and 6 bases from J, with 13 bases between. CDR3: CASSSNRAREQYF. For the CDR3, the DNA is TGTGCCAGCAGTTCGAACAGGGCTCGCGAGCAGTACTTC.

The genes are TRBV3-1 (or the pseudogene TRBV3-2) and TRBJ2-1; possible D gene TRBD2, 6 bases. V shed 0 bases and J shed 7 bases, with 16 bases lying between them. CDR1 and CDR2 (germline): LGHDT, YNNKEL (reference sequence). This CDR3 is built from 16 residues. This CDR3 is CASSQDPGVGGNEQFF. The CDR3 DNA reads TGTGCCAGCAGCCAAGACCCCGGGGTAGGAGGGAATGAGCAGTTCTTC.

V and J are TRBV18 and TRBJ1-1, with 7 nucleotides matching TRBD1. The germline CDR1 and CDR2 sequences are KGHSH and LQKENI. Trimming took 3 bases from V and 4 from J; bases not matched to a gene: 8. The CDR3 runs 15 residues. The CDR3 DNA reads TGTGCCAGCTCACCCGGGACAGTAACAGGCACTGAAGCTTTCTTT. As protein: CASSPGTVTGTEAFF.

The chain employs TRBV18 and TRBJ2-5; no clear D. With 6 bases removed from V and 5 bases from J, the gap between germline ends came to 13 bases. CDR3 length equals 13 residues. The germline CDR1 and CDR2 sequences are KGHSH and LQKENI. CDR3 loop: CASSISRWETQYF. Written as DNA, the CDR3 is TGTGCCAGCTCCATAAGCCGATGGGAGACCCAGTACTTC.

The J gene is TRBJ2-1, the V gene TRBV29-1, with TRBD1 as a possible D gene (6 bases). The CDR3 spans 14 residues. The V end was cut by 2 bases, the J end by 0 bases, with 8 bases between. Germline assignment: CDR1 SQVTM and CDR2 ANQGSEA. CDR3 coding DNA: TGCAGCGTTGAAACAGGGTTCTCCTACAATGAGCAGTTCTTC. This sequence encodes CSVETGFSYNEQFF.

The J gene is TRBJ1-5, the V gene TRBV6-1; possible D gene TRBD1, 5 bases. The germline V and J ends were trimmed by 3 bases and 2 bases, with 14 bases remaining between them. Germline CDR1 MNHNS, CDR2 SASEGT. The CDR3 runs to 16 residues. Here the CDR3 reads CASSDMGGNGNQPQHF. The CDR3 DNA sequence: TGTGCCAGCAGTGATATGGGGGGGAATGGCAATCAGCCCCAGCATTTT.

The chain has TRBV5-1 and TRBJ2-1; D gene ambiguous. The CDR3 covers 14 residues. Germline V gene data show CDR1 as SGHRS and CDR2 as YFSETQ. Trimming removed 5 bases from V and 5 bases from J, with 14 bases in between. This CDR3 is CASSPIPSNNEQFF. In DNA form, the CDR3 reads TGCGCCAGCAGTCCCATTCCATCCAACAATGAGCAGTTCTTC.